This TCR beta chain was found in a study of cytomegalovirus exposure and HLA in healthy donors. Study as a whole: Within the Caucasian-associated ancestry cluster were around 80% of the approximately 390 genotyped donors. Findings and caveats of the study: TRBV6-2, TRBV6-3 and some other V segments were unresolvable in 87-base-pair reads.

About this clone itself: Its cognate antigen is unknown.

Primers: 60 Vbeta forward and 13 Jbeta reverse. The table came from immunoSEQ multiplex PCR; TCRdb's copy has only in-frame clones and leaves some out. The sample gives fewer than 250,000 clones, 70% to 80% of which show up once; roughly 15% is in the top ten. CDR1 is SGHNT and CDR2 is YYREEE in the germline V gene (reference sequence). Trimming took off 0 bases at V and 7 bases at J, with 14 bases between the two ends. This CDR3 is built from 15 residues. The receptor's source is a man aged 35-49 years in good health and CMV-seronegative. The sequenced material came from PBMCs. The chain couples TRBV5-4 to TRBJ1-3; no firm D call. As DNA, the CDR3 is TGTGCCAGCAGCTTGGGGACCGGAGGGTCGAACACCATATATTTT. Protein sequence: CASSLGTGGSNTIYF. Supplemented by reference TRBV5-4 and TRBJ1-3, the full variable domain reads ETGVTQSPTHLIKTRGQQVTLRCSSQSGHNTVSWYQQALGQGPQFIFQYYREEENGRGNFPPRFSGLQFPNYSSELNVNALELDDSALYLCASSLGTGGSNTIYFGEGSWLTVV.